Listed here are 13 T cell receptor beta chains from one sample, sequenced in a study of regulatory T cells in long-lasting Graves disease. The sample's time point: newly diagnosed GD, antithyroid drugs for less than 3 months. There was RNA extracted from PBMCs, and the TCR library was made from it. Building of the TCR beta libraries involved iRepertoire HTBI primers and Arm-PCR of CDR3 regions. TCRdb ran MiXCR on the multiplex PCR reads and lists one entry per CDR3 protein. Here the sample spans about half a million distinct CDR3 sequences, about 12% being singletons. These data also formed part of another study, on T cells in Graves' hyperthyroidism and ophthalmopathy.

Sequenced material: peripheral blood mononuclear cells (PBMCs), taken at new diagnosis, from a patient treated with antithyroid drugs. These TCRs come from a woman aged 30 to 39 with Graves disease.

This sequence joins TRBV6-2 or TRBV6-3 and TRBJ1-5, with D possibly being TRBD1 (5 bases). Trimming pared 0 bases from V and 7 bases from J, leaving 10 bases between. The CDR3 has 14 residues. The germline V gene has CDR1 MNHEY and CDR2 SVGEGT. The CDR3 DNA sequence: TGTGCCAGCAGTTACTCAGGGGCCCGACAGCCCCAGCATTTT. It translates to CASSYSGARQPQHF.

This clonotype showed up many times. The V call is TRBV7-9, the J call TRBJ2-3; perhaps TRBD1 as D (6 bases). V was shortened by 6 bases and J by 4 bases, with 20 bases between the two germline ends. The CDR3 consists of 16 residues. Germline V lookup: CDR1 SEHNR, CDR2 FQNEAQ (reference sequence). CDR3 in amino acids: CASRKSGTSLPDTQYF. In DNA form, the CDR3 reads TGTGCCAGCAGAAAGTCCGGGACATCACTTCCAGATACGCAGTATTTT.

This clonotype was seen at least ten times. This chain uses TRBV29-1 with TRBJ2-7; 7 bases line up with TRBD1. Trimming removed 4 bases from V and 0 bases from J; junction bases left unmatched: 6. The CDR3 is 14 amino acids. Germline CDR1 and CDR2: SQVTM and ANQGSEA. Here the CDR3 reads CSVGIGGYSYEQYF. In nucleotides, the CDR3 is TGCAGCGTTGGTATAGGGGGCTACTCCTACGAGCAGTACTTC.

The J gene is TRBJ2-7, the V gene TRBV20-1; TRBD1 might be the D (6 bases). The CDR3 is 13 residues long. Trimming left V 5 bases short and J 3 bases short, with 14 bases between. Germline-derived CDR1 and CDR2 are DFQATT and SNEGSKA (reference sequence). CDR3 bases: TGCAGTGCTTGGGCAGGACAGAGCTACGAGCAGTACTTC. This codes for CSAWAGQSYEQYF.

This clonotype was counted at least ten times. The rearrangement joins TRBV11-2 to TRBJ2-7, with 7 bases matching TRBD1. Germline V gene lookup returns CDR1 SGHAT and CDR2 FQNNGV. Unmatched junction bases numbered 9, after V lost 3 bases and J lost 7 bases. The CDR3 has 14 amino acids. The CDR3 region is CASSLVGTAGEQYF. In DNA form, the CDR3 reads TGTGCCAGCAGCTTGGTAGGGACAGCTGGGGAGCAGTACTTC.

At least ten counts were recorded for this clonotype. J is TRBJ2-2 and V is TRBV3-1; D is uncertain. The CDR3 spans 17 residues. The germline V gene has CDR1 LGHDT and CDR2 YNNKEL (reference sequence). Trimming left V 0 bases short and J 2 bases short, with 13 bases between. The CDR3 coding sequence is TGTGCCAGCAGCCAAGACCCACTCTACAGAAACACCGGGGAGCTGTTTTTT. It specifies CASSQDPLYRNTGELFF. Combining the CDR3 with reference TRBV3-1 and TRBJ2-2 gives the whole variable domain DTAVSQTPKYLVTQMGNDKSIKCEQNLGHDTMYWYKQDSKKFLKIMFSYNNKELIINETVPNRFSPKSPDKAHLNLHINSLELGDSAVYFCASSQDPLYRNTGELFFGEGSRLTVL.

Ten or more counts support this clonotype. This chain uses TRBV11-2 with TRBJ2-1, with D maybe TRBD1 (6 bases). This CDR3 has 13 amino acids. CDR1 is SGHAT and CDR2 is FQNNGV in the germline V gene. V was clipped by 5 bases and J by 8 bases, with 13 bases between them. For the CDR3, the DNA is TGTGCCAGCAGCAAGACAGGAGGATATGAGCAGTTCTTC. Residues: CASSKTGGYEQFF.

The genes are TRBV13 and TRBJ2-7; either TRBD1 or TRBD2 may fit D (5 bases each). V was cut by 2 bases and J by 3 bases, with 8 bases left in between. This CDR3 spans 13 amino acids. Germline V gene data show CDR1 as PRHDT and CDR2 as FYEKMQ (reference sequence). The CDR3 is CASSLRDRYEQYF. The CDR3 nucleotides are TGTGCCAGCAGCTTAAGGGACCGCTACGAGCAGTACTTC.

This clonotype has ten or more counts. The chain uses TRBV6-1 and TRBJ2-7; 8 bases fit TRBD2. Looked up from germline, CDR1 is MNHNS and CDR2 is SASEGT. The CDR3 is 16 amino acids. The J segment lost 0 bases and the V segment lost 8 bases, leaving 12 bases of the junction unmatched. CDR3 nucleotides: TGTGCCAGCGGCCCCCGGGGGGGGGTTATCTCCTACGAGCAGTACTTC. Amino acid sequence: CASGPRGGVISYEQYF.

This clonotype was counted only a few times. The gene calls are TRBV28 and TRBJ1-4; D not resolved. The CDR3 has 12 residues. CDR1 and CDR2 (germline): MDHEN, SYDVKM. V shed 6 bases and J shed 8 bases, with 10 bases lying between them. This chain's CDR3 is CASSLFDEKLFF. As DNA, the CDR3 is TGTGCCAGCAGCCTCTTTGACGAAAAACTGTTTTTT.

This clonotype was seen many times. The J gene is TRBJ2-3, the V gene TRBV24-1, with D perhaps matching TRBD2 (6 bases). The CDR3 contains 17 residues. Germline V gene lookup returns CDR1 KGHDR and CDR2 SFDVKD. V lost 4 bases and J 1 base, leaving 17 bases between the germline ends. Here the CDR3 DNA reads TGTGCCACCAGTGACACCCCCGGGAGAAAGGGCACAGATACGCAGTATTTT. This translates into CATSDTPGRKGTDTQYF.

The V and J genes are TRBV19 and TRBJ2-7; no firm D call. The CDR3 length is 13 residues. Germline V CDR1 and CDR2: LNHDA, SQIVND (reference sequence). The V and J ends lost 4 bases and 0 bases respectively, with 7 bases between them. The CDR3 reads CASSKGSSYEQYF. CDR3 DNA: TGTGCCAGTAGTAAAGGCAGCTCCTACGAGCAGTACTTC.

Ten or more counts support this clonotype. A read error may account for a junction end that differs from germline. The gene calls are TRBV27 and TRBJ2-7, with D perhaps TRBD2 (5 bases). Germline lookup yields CDR1 MNHEY and CDR2 SMNVEV (reference sequence). This CDR3 has 13 amino acids. The CDR3 DNA reads as TGTGCCAGCAGTCCCACTGCCGGGAAAGCATCGGACTTC. Protein: CASSPTAGKASDF.